This is a list of T cell receptor beta chains from one sample in a study of control samples from healthy donors and cancer patients. The protocol was immunoSEQ multiplex PCR, while the TCRdb copy is restricted to in-frame clones and leaves out a portion. The sample lists 130,000 to 150,000 clones, around 85% seen once, with around 8.2% in the top ten. Sequenced material: blood. These receptor sequences come from a woman aged 25 to 39 in good health. The CDR3 runs from the conserved cysteine through the conserved F or W. Each record gives: V gene, J gene, D gene, CDR3 protein, CDR3 DNA. The D gene is left open where the match is weak.

>TRBV19|TRBJ1-1|-
CASKADMGTEAFF
TGTGCCAGTAAGGCCGACATGGGCACTGAAGCTTTCTTT
>TRBV7-2|TRBJ1-1|TRBD1
CASSLALGQGPSTEAFF
TGTGCCAGCAGCTTAGCGTTAGGACAGGGACCGAGCACTGAAGCTTTCTTT
>TRBV6-6|TRBJ2-3|-
CASSGRTDTQYF
TGTGCCAGCAGCGGGAGAACAGATACGCAGTATTTT
>TRBV30|TRBJ1-2|-
CAWSVSLRRAGYTF
TGTGCCTGGAGTGTAAGCCTGAGACGCGCAGGCTACACCTTC
>TRBV5-1|TRBJ2-1|-
CASSPGAGNNNEQFF
TGCGCCAGCAGCCCAGGGGCAGGGAATAACAATGAGCAGTTCTTC
>TRBV12-5|TRBJ2-1|TRBD2
CASGLVTSGRRYEQFF
TGTGCTAGTGGTTTGGTTACTAGCGGGAGAAGGTATGAGCAGTTCTTC
>TRBV2|TRBJ2-1|-
CASSSSAGGSYNEQFF
-
>TRBV30|TRBJ2-7|TRBD1
CAWENAGTGGGYEQYF
TGTGCCTGGGAAAATGCCGGGACAGGGGGGGGCTACGAGCAGTACTTC
>TRBV5-4|TRBJ2-3|TRBD2
CASSSGLAGAALDTQYF
TGTGCCAGCAGCTCGGGACTAGCGGGGGCCGCTCTAGATACGCAGTATTTT
>TRBV18|TRBJ1-1|-
CASSPGNSTEAFF
TGTGCCAGCTCACCAGGGAATAGCACTGAAGCTTTCTTT
>TRBV6-6|TRBJ2-5|-
CASRKDKSLGTQYF
TGTGCCAGCAGAAAGGACAAATCGTTAGGGACCCAGTACTTC